Each of the 18 T cell receptor beta chains below was sequenced from the same sample in a study of blood T cell repertoires in COVID-19. The data were produced by immunoSEQ multiplex PCR, yet TCRdb's version contains in-frame clones alone and is incomplete. In the table there are 390,000 or so clones, approximately 88% of which are singletons. Sequenced input: peripheral blood. The receptors were gathered from a woman between 25 and 40 years old with COVID-19, enrolled during active disease.

The chain couples TRBV4-1 to TRBJ1-2, with TRBD1 matching over 7 bases. V dropped 5 bases and J dropped 0; count of bases not matched to a gene: 6. The CDR3 extends over 15 amino acids. Per the germline V gene, CDR1 is MGHRA and CDR2 is YSYEKL. This CDR3 reads CASSTGDRPNYGYTF. CDR3 nucleotides: TGCGCCAGCAGCACAGGGGACAGACCTAACTATGGCTACACCTTC.

CDR3 protein: CASSKADFYEQYV. The CDR3 region has the DNA TGTGCCAGCAGCAAGGCGGACTTCTACGAGCAGTACGTC. The V and J genes are TRBV21-1 and TRBJ2-7; the table assigns TRBD2, which was not confirmed against the DNA. TRBV21-1 is a recognized pseudogene. This CDR3 comprises 13 residues.

V usage is TRBV10-3 and J usage is TRBJ2-3; D may be TRBD2 (5 bases). The CDR3 extends over 15 amino acids. CDR1 and CDR2 from the germline V gene are ENHRY and SYGVKD. V lost 0 bases and J 0 bases, leaving 7 bases between the germline ends. The CDR3 bases are TGTGCCATCAGTGAGTCCGGGGTAAGCACAGATACGCAGTATTTT. Its protein product is CAISESGVSTDTQYF.

The genes are TRBV4-3 and TRBJ2-1; a weak D match, TRBD2 (6 bases). The CDR3 is made up of 15 amino acids. Trimming shortened V by 0 bases and J by 3 bases, and 9 bases separated the two germline ends. Germline assignment: CDR1 LGHNA and CDR2 YSLEER. This CDR3 is CASSQDRLGYNEQFF. The DNA of the CDR3 is TGCGCCAGCAGCCAAGATCGACTAGGCTACAATGAGCAGTTCTTC.

DNA for the CDR3: TGTGCCACTCAGACAGGACTCCGCACAGATACGCAGTATTTT. Amino acid sequence: CATQTGLRTDTQYF. The J gene is TRBJ2-3, the V gene TRBV19; D may be TRBD1 (6 bases). The CDR3 is 14 residues long. The ends were cut back, 10 bases at V and 1 base at J, with 15 bases in the middle. Germline CDR1 LNHDA, CDR2 SQIVND (reference sequence).

This clone showed up just once. The chain employs TRBV5-4 and TRBJ1-1; weak D call: TRBD1 (6 bases). The CDR3 is 16 residues long. The germline V gene has CDR1 SGHNT and CDR2 YYREEE (reference sequence). V was trimmed by 1 base and J by 1 base, leaving 14 bases between them. CDR3 bases: TGTGCCAGCAGCTTGAATGGGACACTAACGAACACTGAAGCTTTCTTT. Its translation is CASSLNGTLTNTEAFF.

The V and J genes are TRBV3-1 (or the pseudogene TRBV3-2) and TRBJ2-1, with 14 positions matching TRBD2. The CDR3 totals 14 residues. V shed 6 bases and J 7 bases; nucleotides not matched to a gene: 2. Per the germline V gene, CDR1 is LGHDT and CDR2 is YNNKEL (reference sequence). The CDR3, as DNA: TGTGCCAGCAGGACTAGCGGGAGGGTGAATGAGCAGTTCTTC. This sequence encodes CASRTSGRVNEQFF.

CDR3 sequence reads: CASSSGTNYGYTF. For the CDR3, the DNA is TGTGCCAGCAGCTCGGGGACTAACTATGGCTACACCTTC. The chain couples TRBV5-5 to TRBJ1-2, with no clear D. The CDR3 is made up of 13 amino acids. Germline CDR1 reads SGHKS; CDR2 reads YYEKEE (reference sequence). V gave up 3 bases and J gave up 0 bases, with 6 bases separating them. Full variable domain (outside the CDR3, taken from reference TRBV5-5 and TRBJ1-2): DAGVTQSPTHLIKTRGQQVTLRCSPISGHKSVSWYQQVLGQGPQFIFQYYEKEERGRGNFPDRFSARQFPNYSSELNVNALLLGDSALYLCASSSGTNYGYTFGSGTRLTVV.

The V gene is TRBV4-1, the J gene TRBJ1-2, with 9 bases that match TRBD1. The CDR3 is 14 residues long. V dropped 5 bases and J dropped 8; count of bases not matched to a gene: 9. The germline gives CDR1 MGHRA, CDR2 YSYEKL. The CDR3 coding sequence is TGCGCCAGCAGCATGTCACAGGGGGCAGGAGGCTACACCTTC. Translating it yields CASSMSQGAGGYTF.

This chain links TRBV11-3 with TRBJ2-1, with 14 bases lining up with TRBD2. CDR1 is SGHNT and CDR2 is YENEEA in the germline V gene. This CDR3 spans 16 amino acids. Trimming took 1 base from V and 10 from J; bases not matched to a gene: 6. In DNA form, the CDR3 reads TGTGCCAGCAGCTTAGTCCCGGGACTAGCGGGAGCCGAGCAGTTCTTC. The encoded protein is CASSLVPGLAGAEQFF.

This rearrangement joins TRBV9 to TRBJ2-7; TRBD2 agrees at 8 bases. After removal of 4 bases from V and 9 bases from J, the junction contained 12 bases not matched to a gene. The CDR3 has 14 residues. Germline V CDR1 and CDR2: SGDLS, YYNGEE. CDR3 in DNA: TGTGCCAGCAGCCCCGGGGGGGCTACTACGGTGCAGTACTTC. It codes for CASSPGGATTVQYF.

The genes are TRBV7-8 and TRBJ2-4, with a possible D match to TRBD2 (5 bases). Trimming stripped 1 base from V and 0 bases from J, with 19 bases between. CDR1 is SGHVS, CDR2 FQNEAQ, per germline. The CDR3 sequence is 19 residues long. CDR3 amino acids: CASSLGGSHVLLAKNIQYF. Here the CDR3 DNA reads TGTGCCAGCAGCTTAGGCGGGTCCCATGTTCTCCTAGCCAAAAACATTCAGTACTTC.

The rearrangement links TRBV6-5 to TRBJ2-5; D is possibly TRBD2 (6 bases). Germline CDR1 and CDR2: MNHEY and SVGAGI. Trimming shortened V by 5 bases and J by 4 bases, and 14 bases separated the two germline ends. The CDR3 is 14 residues long. The CDR3 here is CASSQLTRSETQYF. The CDR3 DNA reads as TGTGCCAGCAGTCAACTGACTAGATCAGAGACCCAGTACTTC.

In DNA, the CDR3 is TGTGCCAGCAGCCAAGGGGCGGGCGGCAATCAGCCCCAGCATTTT. Protein product: CASSQGAGGNQPQHF. The chain links TRBV3-1 (or the pseudogene TRBV3-2) to TRBJ1-5; no clear D gene. The germline V and J ends were trimmed by 1 base and 2 bases, with 9 bases remaining between them. Germline values: CDR1 LGHDT, CDR2 YNNKEL (reference sequence). The CDR3 runs 15 residues.

The J gene is TRBJ2-1, the V gene TRBV7-2, with D possibly TRBD1 on 5 matching bases. The germline V gene has CDR1 SGHTA and CDR2 FQGNSA. This CDR3 spans 15 amino acids. Trimming cost V 1 base and J 8 bases, with 15 bases left between them. DNA of the CDR3: TGTGCCAGCAGCTTAGAAGGCCAGGGTTACGATGAGCAGTTCTTC. Its translation: CASSLEGQGYDEQFF.

The rearrangement joins TRBV15 to TRBJ1-1; no clear D gene. V lost 1 base and J 0 bases, leaving 9 bases between the germline ends. The germline gives CDR1 LNHNV, CDR2 YYDKDF (reference sequence). The CDR3 has 15 amino acids. In nucleotides, the CDR3 is TGTGCCACCAGCAGAGCAAACACGATGAACACTGAAGCTTTCTTT. This sequence encodes CATSRANTMNTEAFF.

CDR3 residues: CASSPGAGGTYEQYF. The CDR3 bases are TGTGCCAGCAGTCCAGGAGCGGGGGGAACCTACGAGCAGTACTTC. The chain employs TRBV27 and TRBJ2-7; 9 bases line up with TRBD2. This CDR3 comprises 15 residues. The V gene end was trimmed by 5 bases and the J gene end by 2 bases; junction bases not matched to a gene: 7. CDR1 is MNHEY, CDR2 SMNVEV, per germline (reference sequence).

The chain links TRBV7-2 to TRBJ2-7; the D gene is possibly TRBD1 (5 bases). V lost 1 base, J lost 0 bases, and 7 bases lay in between. Looked up from germline, CDR1 is SGHTA and CDR2 is FQGNSA. The CDR3 totals 14 residues. For the CDR3, the DNA is TGTGCCAGCAGCTTAGGGGGCACCTCCTACGAGCAGTACGTC. This gives the protein CASSLGGTSYEQYV.